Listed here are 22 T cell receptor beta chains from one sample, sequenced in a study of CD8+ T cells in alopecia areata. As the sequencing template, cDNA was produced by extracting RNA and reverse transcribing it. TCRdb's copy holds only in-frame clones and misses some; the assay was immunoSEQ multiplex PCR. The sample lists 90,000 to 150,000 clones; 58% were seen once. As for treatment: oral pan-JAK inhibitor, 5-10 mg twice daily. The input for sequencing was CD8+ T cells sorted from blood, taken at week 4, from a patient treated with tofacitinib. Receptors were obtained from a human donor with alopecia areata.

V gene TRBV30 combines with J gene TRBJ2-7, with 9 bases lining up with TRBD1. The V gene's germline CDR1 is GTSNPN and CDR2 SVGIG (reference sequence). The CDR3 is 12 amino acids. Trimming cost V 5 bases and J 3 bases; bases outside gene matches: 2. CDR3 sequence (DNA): TGTGCCTGGGGGACAGGGTACTACGAGCAGTACTTC. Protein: CAWGTGYYEQYF. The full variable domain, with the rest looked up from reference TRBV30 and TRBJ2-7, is SQTIHQWPATLVQPVGSPLSLECTVEGTSNPNLYWYRQAAGRGLQLLFYSVGIGQISSEVPQNLSASRPQDRQFILSSKKLLLSDSGFYLCAWGTGYYEQYFGPGTRLTVT.

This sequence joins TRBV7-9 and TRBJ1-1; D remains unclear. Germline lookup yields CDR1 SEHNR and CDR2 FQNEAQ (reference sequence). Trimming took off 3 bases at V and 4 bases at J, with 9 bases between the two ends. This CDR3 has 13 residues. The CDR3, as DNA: TGTGCCAGCAGCTTGCGCGAGGGCACTGAAGCTTTCTTT. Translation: CASSLREGTEAFF. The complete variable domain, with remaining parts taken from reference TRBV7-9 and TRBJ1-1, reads DTGVSQNPRHKITKRGQNVTFRCDPISEHNRLYWYRQTLGQGPEFLTYFQNEAQLEKSRLLSDRFSAERPKGSFSTLEIQRTEQGDSAMYLCASSLREGTEAFFGQGTRLTVV.

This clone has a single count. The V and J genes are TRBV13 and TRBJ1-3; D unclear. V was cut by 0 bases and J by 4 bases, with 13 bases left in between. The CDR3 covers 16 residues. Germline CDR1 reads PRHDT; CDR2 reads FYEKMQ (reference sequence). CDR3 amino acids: CASSLGRGTRGNTIYF. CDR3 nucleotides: TGTGCCAGCAGCTTAGGGCGCGGAACGAGGGGAAACACCATATATTTT.

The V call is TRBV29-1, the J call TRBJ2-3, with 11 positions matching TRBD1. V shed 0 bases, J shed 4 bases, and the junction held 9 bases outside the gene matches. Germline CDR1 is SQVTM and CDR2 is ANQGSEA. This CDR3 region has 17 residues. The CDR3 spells CSVEDVGGQGEADTQYF. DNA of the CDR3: TGCAGCGTTGAAGACGTCGGGGGACAGGGGGAGGCAGATACGCAGTATTTT.

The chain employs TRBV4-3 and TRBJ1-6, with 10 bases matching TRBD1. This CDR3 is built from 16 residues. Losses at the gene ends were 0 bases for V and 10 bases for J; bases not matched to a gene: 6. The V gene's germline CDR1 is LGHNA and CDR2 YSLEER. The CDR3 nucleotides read TGCGCCAGCAGCCAAGACGGACAGGGGGTATGGTCACCCCTCCACTTT. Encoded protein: CASSQDGQGVWSPLHF.

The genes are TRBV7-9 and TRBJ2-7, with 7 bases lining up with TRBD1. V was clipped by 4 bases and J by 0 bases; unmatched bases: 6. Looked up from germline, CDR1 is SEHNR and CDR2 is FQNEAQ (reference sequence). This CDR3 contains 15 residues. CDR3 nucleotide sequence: TGTGCCAGCAGCTCCACAGGGGACCCCTCCTACGAGCAGTACTTC. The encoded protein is CASSSTGDPSYEQYF.

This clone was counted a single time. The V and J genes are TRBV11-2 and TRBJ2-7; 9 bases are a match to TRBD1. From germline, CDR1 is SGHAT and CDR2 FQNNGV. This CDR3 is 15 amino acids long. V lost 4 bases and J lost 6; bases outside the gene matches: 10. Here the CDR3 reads CASSSNRGRLFEQYF. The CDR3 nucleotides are TGTGCCAGCAGCTCCAACAGGGGGCGGTTGTTCGAGCAGTACTTC.

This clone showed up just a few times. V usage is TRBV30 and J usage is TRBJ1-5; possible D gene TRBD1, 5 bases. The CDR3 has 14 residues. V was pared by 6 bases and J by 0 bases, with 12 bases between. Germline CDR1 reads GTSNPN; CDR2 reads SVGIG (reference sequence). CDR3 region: CACTGGYSNQPQHF. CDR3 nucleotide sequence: TGTGCCTGTACAGGAGGTTATAGCAATCAGCCCCAGCATTTT.

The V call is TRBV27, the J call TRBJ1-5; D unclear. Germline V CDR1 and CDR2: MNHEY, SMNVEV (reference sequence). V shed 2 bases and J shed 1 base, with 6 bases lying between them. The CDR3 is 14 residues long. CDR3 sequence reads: CASSLASSNQPQHF. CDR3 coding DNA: TGTGCCAGCAGTTTAGCCAGCAGCAATCAGCCCCAGCATTTT.

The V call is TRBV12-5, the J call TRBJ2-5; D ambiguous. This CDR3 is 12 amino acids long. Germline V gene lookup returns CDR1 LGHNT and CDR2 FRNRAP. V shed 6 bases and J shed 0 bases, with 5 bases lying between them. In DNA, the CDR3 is TGTGCTAGTGGGACTGACCAAGAGACCCAGTACTTC. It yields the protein CASGTDQETQYF.

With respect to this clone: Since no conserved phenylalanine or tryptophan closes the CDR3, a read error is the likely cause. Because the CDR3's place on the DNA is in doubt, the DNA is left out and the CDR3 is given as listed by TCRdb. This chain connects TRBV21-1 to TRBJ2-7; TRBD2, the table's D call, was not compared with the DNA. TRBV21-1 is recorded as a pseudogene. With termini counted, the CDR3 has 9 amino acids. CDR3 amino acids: CASSRGRGL.

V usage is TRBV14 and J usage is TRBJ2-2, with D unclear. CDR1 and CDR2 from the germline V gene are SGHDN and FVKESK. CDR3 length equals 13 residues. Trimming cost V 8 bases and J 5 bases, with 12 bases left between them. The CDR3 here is CASEGRGTGELFF. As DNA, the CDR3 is TGTGCCAGCGAAGGGCGAGGTACCGGGGAGCTGTTTTTT.

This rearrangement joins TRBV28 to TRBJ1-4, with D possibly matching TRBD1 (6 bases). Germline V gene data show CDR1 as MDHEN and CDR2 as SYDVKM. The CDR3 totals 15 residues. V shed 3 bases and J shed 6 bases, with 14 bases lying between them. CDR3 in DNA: TGTGCCAGCAGTTTCGGAGGGGGAGAGGATGAAAAACTGTTTTTT. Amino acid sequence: CASSFGGGEDEKLFF.

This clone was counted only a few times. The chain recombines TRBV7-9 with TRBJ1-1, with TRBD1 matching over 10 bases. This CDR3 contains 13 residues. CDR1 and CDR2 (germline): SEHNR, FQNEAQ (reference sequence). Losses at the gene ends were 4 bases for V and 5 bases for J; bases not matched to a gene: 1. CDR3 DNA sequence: TGTGCCAGCAGCTGGGACAGGGGAACTGAAGCTTTCTTT. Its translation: CASSWDRGTEAFF.

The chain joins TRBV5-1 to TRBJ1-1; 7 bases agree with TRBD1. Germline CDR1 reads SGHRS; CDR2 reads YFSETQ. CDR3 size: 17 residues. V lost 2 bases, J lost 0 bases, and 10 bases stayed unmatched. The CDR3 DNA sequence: TGCGCCAGCAGCTTTAGGGGGCTTGCGGTCATGAACACTGAAGCTTTCTTT. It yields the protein CASSFRGLAVMNTEAFF.

The CDR3, as DNA: TGTGCCTGGAGTCCGGGGCCGATTAACTATGGCTACACCTTC. Translated, it gives CAWSPGPINYGYTF. The rearrangement links TRBV30 to TRBJ1-2; perhaps TRBD1 as D (5 bases). Between the trimmed V and J ends, which lost 2 bases and 1 base, there was a span of 11 bases. Germline V CDR1 and CDR2: GTSNPN, SVGIG (reference sequence). This CDR3 has 14 amino acids.

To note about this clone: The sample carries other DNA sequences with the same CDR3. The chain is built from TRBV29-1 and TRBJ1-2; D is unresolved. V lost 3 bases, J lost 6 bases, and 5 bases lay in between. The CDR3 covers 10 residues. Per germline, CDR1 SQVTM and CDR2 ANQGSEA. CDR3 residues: CSVESDGYTF. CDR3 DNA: TGCAGCGTTGAGTCAGATGGCTACACCTTC.

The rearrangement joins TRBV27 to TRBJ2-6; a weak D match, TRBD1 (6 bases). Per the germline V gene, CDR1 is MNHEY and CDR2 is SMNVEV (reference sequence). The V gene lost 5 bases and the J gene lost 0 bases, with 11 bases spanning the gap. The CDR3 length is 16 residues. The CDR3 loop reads CASSGLQGSGANVLTF. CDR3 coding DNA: TGTGCCAGCAGTGGGTTACAGGGCTCTGGGGCCAACGTCCTGACTTTC.

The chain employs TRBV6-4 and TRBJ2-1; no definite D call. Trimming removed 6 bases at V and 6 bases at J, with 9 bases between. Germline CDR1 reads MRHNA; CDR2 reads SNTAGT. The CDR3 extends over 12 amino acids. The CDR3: CASSLSSNEQFF. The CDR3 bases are TGTGCCAGCAGCCTTTCTAGCAATGAGCAGTTCTTC.

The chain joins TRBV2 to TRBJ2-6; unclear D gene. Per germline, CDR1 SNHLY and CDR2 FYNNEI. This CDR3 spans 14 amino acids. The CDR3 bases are TGTCTCGGGTTCTACCCCTCTGGGGCCAACGTCCTGACTTTC. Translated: CLGFYPSGANVLTF.

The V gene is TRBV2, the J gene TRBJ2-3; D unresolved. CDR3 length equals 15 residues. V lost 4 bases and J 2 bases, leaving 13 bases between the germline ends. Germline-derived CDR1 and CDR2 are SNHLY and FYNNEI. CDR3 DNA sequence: TGTGCCAGCAGTGTCGCTCCCACACACACAGATACGCAGTATTTT. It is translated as CASSVAPTHTDTQYF.

The CDR3 bases are TGTGCCAGCAGCTTAGATTATTCACCTCCAACAGATACGCAGTATTTT. Amino acid sequence: CASSLDYSPPTDTQYF. This chain connects TRBV11-2 to TRBJ2-3; D is ambiguous. The CDR3 sequence is 16 residues long. Trimming took 0 bases from V and 3 from J, leaving 13 bases between them. Germline-derived CDR1 and CDR2 are SGHAT and FQNNGV.